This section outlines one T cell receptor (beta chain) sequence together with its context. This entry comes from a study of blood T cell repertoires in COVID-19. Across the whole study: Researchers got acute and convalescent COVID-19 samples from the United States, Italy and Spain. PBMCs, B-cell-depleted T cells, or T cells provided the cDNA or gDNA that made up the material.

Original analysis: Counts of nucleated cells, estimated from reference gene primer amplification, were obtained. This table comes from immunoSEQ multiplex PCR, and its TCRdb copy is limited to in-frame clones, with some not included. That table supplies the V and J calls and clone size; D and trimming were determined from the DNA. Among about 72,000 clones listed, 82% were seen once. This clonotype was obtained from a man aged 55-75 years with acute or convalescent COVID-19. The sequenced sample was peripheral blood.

Here the CDR3 DNA reads TGTGCCAGCAGCCAAGATCGGGGGTTCGCGCCACCCCCCCTCCACTTT. It specifies CASSQDRGFAPPPLHF. This sequence joins TRBV3-1 (or the pseudogene TRBV3-2) and TRBJ1-6; tentative D call: TRBD1 (5 bases). Germline CDR1 reads LGHDT; CDR2 reads YNNKEL (reference sequence). V lost 0 bases and J lost 13, with 19 bases in between. The CDR3 runs to 16 residues.